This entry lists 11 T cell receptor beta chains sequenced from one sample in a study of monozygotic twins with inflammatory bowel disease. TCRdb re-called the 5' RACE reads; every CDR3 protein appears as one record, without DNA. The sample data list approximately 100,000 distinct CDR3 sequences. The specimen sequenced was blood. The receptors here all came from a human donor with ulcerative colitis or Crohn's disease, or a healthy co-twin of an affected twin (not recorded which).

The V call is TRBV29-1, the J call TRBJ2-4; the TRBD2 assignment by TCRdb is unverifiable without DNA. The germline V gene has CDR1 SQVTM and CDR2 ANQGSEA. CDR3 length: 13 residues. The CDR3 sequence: CSVDGGGENIQYF.

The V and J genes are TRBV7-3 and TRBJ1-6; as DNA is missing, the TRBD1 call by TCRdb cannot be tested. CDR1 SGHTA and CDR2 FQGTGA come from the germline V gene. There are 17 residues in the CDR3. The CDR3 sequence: CASSSRPGEGLGSPLHF.

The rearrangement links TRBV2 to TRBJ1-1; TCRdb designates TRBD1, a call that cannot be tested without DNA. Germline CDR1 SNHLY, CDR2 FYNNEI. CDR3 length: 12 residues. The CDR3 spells CASSEWDRGAFF.

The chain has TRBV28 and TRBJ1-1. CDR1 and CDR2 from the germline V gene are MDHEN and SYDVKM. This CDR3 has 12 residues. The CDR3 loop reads CASSPRRTEAFF.

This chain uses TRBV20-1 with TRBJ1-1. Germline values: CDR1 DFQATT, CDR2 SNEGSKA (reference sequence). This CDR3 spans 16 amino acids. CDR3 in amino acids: CSARGTLSGGITEAFF.

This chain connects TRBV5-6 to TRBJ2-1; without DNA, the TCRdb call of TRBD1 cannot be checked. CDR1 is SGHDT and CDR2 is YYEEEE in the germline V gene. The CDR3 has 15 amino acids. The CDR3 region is CASSLGGGSYNEQFF.

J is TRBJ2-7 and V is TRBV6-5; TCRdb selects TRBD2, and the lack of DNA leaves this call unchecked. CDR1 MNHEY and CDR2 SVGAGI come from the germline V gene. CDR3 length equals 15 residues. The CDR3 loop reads CASSYLAGDYYEQYF.

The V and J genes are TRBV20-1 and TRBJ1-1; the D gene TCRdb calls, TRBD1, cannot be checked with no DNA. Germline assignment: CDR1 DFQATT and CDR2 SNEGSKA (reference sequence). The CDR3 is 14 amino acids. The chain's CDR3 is CSARAGHTNTEAFF.

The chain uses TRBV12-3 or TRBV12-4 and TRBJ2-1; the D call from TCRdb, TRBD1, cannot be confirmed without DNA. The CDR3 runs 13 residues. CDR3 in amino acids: CASSRDRVNEQFF.

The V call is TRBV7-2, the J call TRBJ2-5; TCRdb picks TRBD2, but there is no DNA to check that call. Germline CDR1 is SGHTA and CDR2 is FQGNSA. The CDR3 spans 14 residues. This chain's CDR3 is CASSPYRSGETQYF.

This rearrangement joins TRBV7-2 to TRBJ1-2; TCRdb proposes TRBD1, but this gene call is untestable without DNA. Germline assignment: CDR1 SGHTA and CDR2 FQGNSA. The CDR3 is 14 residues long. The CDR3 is CASSRYRENYGYTF.